This T cell receptor beta chain was sequenced for a study of a mutant IDH1 vaccine in newly diagnosed glioma. The wider study: Vaccination began 4-6 weeks post radiotherapy alone, or with temozolomide cycles.

CDR3 length: 21 amino acids. Method: immunoSEQ multiplex PCR; TCRdb's copy keeps in-frame clones and lacks some. Of approximately 50,000 clones in the sample, under 85% are singletons; the top ten hold approximately 3.5%. Indicated time point: week 47, end of study. Topical imiquimod accompanied each vaccine dose, which consisted of 300 ug of mutant IDH1 20-mer peptide. At weeks 1, 3, 5, 7, 11, 15, 19 and 23, patients received a vaccination, eight in all. This clone was seen a few times. What it binds is unknown. The sample in question was PBMCs, obtained from a glioma patient whose treatment included an IDH1 peptide vaccine. The clonotype originates from a woman aged 50 to 60 with glioma. The V gene is TRBV12-2, the J gene TRBJ1-5; no DNA check was done on the table's D call, TRBD1. TRBV12-2 is given as a pseudogene. The CDR3 DNA sequence: TGTGCAAGTCGCTTGATCCCCTGGGACAGGTGGGCCTCTTGTCAACCCCGGCCCCAGCATTTT. This sequence encodes CASRLIPWDRWASCQPRPQHF.